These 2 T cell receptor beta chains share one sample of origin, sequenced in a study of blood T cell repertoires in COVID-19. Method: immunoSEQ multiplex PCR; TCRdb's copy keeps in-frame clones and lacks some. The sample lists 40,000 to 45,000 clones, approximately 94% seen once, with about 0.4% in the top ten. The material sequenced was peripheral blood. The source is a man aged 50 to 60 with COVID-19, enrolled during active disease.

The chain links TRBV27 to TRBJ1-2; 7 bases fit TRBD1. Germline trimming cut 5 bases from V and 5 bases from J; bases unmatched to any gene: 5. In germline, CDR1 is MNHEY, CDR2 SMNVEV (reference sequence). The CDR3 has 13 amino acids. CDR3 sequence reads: CASSLRGQYGYTF. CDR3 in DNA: TGTGCCAGCAGTCTCAGGGGACAGTATGGCTACACCTTC.

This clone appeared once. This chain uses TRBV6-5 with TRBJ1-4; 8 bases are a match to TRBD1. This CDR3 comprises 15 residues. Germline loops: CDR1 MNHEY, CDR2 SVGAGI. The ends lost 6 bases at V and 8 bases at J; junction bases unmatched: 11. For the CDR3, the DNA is TGTGCCAGCAGGGACCGACAGGGGATACGGGAAAAACTGTTTTTT. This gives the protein CASRDRQGIREKLFF.